A selection of T cell receptor beta chains follows, all from one sample in a study of cytomegalovirus exposure and HLA in healthy donors. Using immunoSEQ multiplex PCR, the repertoire was profiled, and TCRdb retains in-frame clones only, with some absent. The table lists 220,000 or so clones, approximately 82% of them singletons. Sequencing was carried out using PBMCs. The receptors come from a woman aged 18-30 years in good health and CMV-seronegative. CDR3s include the opening cysteine and the closing phenylalanine or tryptophan. D genes are given only for firm matches. Size is stated for part of the rows, as once, few or many counts, or as a class when the clone is expanded.

size	D	J	V	DNA	CDR3
-	TRBD2	TRBJ2-1	TRBV11-2	TGTGCCAGCAGTCAAAGGACTAGCGGAACCTACAATGAGCAGTTCTTC	CASSQRTSGTYNEQFF
-	-	TRBJ2-1	TRBV9	TGTGCCAGCAGCGTAGAGTCCGCCTCCAATGAGCAGTTCTTC	CASSVESASNEQFF
-	-	TRBJ2-7	TRBV30	TGTGCCTGGAACGGGAACAGGGTCTCCTACGAGCAGTACTTC	CAWNGNRVSYEQYF
once	-	TRBJ2-1	TRBV18	TGTGCCAGCTCACTGGCCAGGGATTCTGGTTACAATGAGCAGTTCTTC	CASSLARDSGYNEQFF
-	TRBD2	TRBJ2-1	TRBV6-5	TGTGCCAGCAGTTACCGGGGACTAGGGAAGGGCAATGAGCAGTTCTTC	CASSYRGLGKGNEQFF
-	-	TRBJ2-2	TRBV6-5	TGTGCCAGCAGTTACTCCCAAGCGAACACCGGGGAGCTGTTTTTT	CASSYSQANTGELFF
once	-	TRBJ2-3	TRBV5-4	TGTGCCAGCAGCCCTCGGGAGTTAGGGGGGGCAGATACGCAGTATTTT	CASSPRELGGADTQYF
-	TRBD1	TRBJ2-7	TRBV19	TGTGCCAGTAGTCGGACAGGGGGAATCGGCGAGCAGTACTTC	CASSRTGGIGEQYF
-	TRBD2	TRBJ2-7	TRBV9	TGTGCCAGCAGCGGGGCGGGAGGTTACTACGAGCAGTACTTC	CASSGAGGYYEQYF
-	TRBD2	TRBJ2-3	TRBV7-3	TGTGCCAGCAGCTTAACCCCATTGACTAGCGGCACAGATACGCAGTATTTT	CASSLTPLTSGTDTQYF
-	TRBD1	TRBJ1-1	TRBV25-1	TGTGCCAGCAGTGAACCCCGACAGGGAATCACTGAAGCTTTCTTT	CASSEPRQGITEAFF
-	-	TRBJ2-1	TRBV9	TGTGCCAGCAGCCCTTACAGGGCTACCTACAATGAGCAGTTCTTC	CASSPYRATYNEQFF
once	TRBD2	TRBJ2-1	TRBV13	TGTGCCAGCAGCCTCCGGGGACTAGCGGGAGGTGGGTTGGATGAGCAGTTCTTC	CASSLRGLAGGGLDEQFF
few	-	TRBJ2-7	TRBV9	TGTGCCAGCGGCCCGGGCCACGAGCAGTACTTC	CASGPGHEQYF
-	-	TRBJ1-4	TRBV15	TGTGCCACCAGCAGGTTCAGCCTAAATGAAAAACTGTTTTTT	CATSRFSLNEKLFF
-	TRBD2	TRBJ2-7	TRBV28	TGTGCCAGCAGTCCAACTAGCGGGGGGCCCTACGAGCAGTACTTC	CASSPTSGGPYEQYF
-	-	TRBJ2-7	TRBV6-4	TGTGCCAGCAGGGTGGCCCTCTCCTACGAGCAGTACTTC	CASRVALSYEQYF
-	TRBD1	TRBJ1-4	TRBV27	TGTGCCAGCAGTTTAAGGTACCCGGGACAGCGAAATGAAAAACTGTTTTTT	CASSLRYPGQRNEKLFF
few	-	TRBJ1-4	TRBV4-1	TGCGCCAGCAGCCCCATCGGCGGAAAACTGTTTTTT	CASSPIGGKLFF
-	-	TRBJ1-5	TRBV19	TGTGCCAGTAGTATAGTAGTTAATCAGCCCCAGCATTTT	CASSIVVNQPQHF
once	-	TRBJ2-5	TRBV27	TGTGCCAGCAGTTATGGACCCGACAGTGAGACCCAGTACTTC	CASSYGPDSETQYF
-	-	TRBJ2-7	TRBV5-1	TGCGCCAGCAGCTTGGGTGACTTGCAGCTCTACGAGCAGTACTTC	CASSLGDLQLYEQYF
-	-	TRBJ2-5	TRBV25-1	TGTGCCAGCAGTGAATCTGGAGGTGCCGAGACCCAGTACTTC	CASSESGGAETQYF
-	-	TRBJ1-2	TRBV4-1	TGCGCCAGCAGCCAAGCGGGGGGGGGTATCTATGGCTACACCTTC	CASSQAGGGIYGYTF
-	-	TRBJ2-7	TRBV27	TGTGCCAGCAGTTTATACCCGTCGGTCTACGAGCAGTACTTC	CASSLYPSVYEQYF
-	-	TRBJ1-1	TRBV30	TGTGCCTGGAGTGCCGGGGGAGGCACTGAAGCTTTCTTT	CAWSAGGGTEAFF
-	-	TRBJ2-3	TRBV7-3	TGTGCCAGCAGCTCAGGGACGACAGATACGCAGTATTTT	CASSSGTTDTQYF
-	-	TRBJ1-4	TRBV27	TGTGCCAGCAGTCCCTCAGTGGCCCCGTTGGAAAAACTGTTTTTT	CASSPSVAPLEKLFF
-	TRBD2	TRBJ2-1	TRBV28	TGTGCCAGCAGTTTTAGGCTAGCGGGGGAAGGATCCCCCTACAATGAGCAGTTCTTC	CASSFRLAGEGSPYNEQFF
-	-	TRBJ2-1	TRBV29-1	TGCAGCGTAGCCCCCTACAATGAGCAGTTCTTC	CSVAPYNEQFF
-	TRBD2	TRBJ2-7	TRBV5-6	TGTGCCAGCAGCCCCGCGGGGGGCCGCACCTACGAGCAGTACTTC	CASSPAGGRTYEQYF